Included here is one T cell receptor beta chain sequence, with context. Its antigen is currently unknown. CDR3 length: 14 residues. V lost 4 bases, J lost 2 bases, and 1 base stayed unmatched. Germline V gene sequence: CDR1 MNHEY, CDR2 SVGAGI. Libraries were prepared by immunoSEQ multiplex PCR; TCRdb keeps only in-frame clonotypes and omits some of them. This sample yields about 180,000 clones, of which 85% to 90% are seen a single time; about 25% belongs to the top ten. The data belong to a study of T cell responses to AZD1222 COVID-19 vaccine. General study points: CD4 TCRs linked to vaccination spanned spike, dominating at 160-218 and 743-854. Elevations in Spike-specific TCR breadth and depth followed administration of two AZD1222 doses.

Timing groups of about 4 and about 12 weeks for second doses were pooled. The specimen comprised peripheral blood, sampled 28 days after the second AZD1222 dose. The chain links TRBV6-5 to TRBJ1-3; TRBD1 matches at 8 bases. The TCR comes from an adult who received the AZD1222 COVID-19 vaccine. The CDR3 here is CASSSTGAGNTIYF. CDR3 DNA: TGTGCCAGCAGTTCGACAGGGGCTGGAAACACCATATATTTT.